This T cell receptor (beta chain) is drawn from a study of blood T cell repertoires in COVID-19. This CDR3 contains 13 residues. Losses at the gene ends were 6 bases for V and 4 bases for J; bases not matched to a gene: 5. About this clone itself: Other nucleotide sequences from this sample produce the same CDR3.

Sequencing was performed with immunoSEQ multiplex PCR; in TCRdb, only in-frame clones are kept and a portion is missing. The sample gives about 200,000 clones, roughly 94% of which show up once; roughly 0.76% is in the top ten. The Seattle patients joined while their infection was active and were tracked longitudinally afterward. The sequenced sample was peripheral blood. The sequence was obtained from a man aged 25-45 years with COVID-19, enrolled during active disease. This rearrangement joins TRBV12-3 or TRBV12-4 to TRBJ2-7; 8 bases fit TRBD1. CDR3 loop: CASRQGAGYEQYF. The DNA of the CDR3 is TGTGCCAGCAGGCAGGGGGCCGGGTACGAGCAGTACTTC.